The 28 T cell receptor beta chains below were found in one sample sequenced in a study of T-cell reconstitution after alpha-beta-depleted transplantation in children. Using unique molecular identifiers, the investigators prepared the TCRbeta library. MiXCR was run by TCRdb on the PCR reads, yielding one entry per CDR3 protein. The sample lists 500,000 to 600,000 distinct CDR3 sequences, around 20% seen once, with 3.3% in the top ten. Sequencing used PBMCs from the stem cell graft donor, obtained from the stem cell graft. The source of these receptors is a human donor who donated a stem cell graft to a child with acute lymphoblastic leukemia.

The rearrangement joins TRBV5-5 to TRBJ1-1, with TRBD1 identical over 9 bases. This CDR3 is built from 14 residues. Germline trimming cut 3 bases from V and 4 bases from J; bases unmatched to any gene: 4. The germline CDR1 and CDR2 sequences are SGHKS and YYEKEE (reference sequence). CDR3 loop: CASSWDRVITEAFF. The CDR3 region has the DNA TGTGCCAGCAGCTGGGACAGGGTTATCACTGAAGCTTTCTTT.

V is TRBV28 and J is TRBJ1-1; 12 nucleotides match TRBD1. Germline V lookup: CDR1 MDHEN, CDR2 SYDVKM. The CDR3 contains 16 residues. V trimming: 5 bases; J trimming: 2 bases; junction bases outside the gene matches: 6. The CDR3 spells CASSPTGTGGNTEAFF. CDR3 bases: TGTGCCAGCAGTCCCACCGGGACAGGGGGCAACACTGAAGCTTTCTTT.

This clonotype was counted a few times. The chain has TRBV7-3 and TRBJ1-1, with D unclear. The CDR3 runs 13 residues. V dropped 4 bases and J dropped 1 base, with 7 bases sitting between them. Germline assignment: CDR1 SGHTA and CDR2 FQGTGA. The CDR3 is CASSSLPNTEAFF. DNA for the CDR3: TGTGCCAGCAGCTCGCTCCCGAACACTGAAGCTTTCTTT.

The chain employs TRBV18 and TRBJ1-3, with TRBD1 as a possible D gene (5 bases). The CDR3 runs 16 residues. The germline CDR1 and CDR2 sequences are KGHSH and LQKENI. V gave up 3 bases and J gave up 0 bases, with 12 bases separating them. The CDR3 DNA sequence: TGTGCCAGCTCACCTCTTCAGGGCCGCTCTGGAAACACCATATATTTT. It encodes CASSPLQGRSGNTIYF. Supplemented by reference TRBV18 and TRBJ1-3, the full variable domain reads NAGVMQNPRHLVRRRGQEARLRCSPMKGHSHVYWYRQLPEEGLKFMVYLQKENIIDESGMPKERFSAEFPKEGPSILRIQQVVRGDSAAYFCASSPLQGRSGNTIYFGEGSWLTVV.

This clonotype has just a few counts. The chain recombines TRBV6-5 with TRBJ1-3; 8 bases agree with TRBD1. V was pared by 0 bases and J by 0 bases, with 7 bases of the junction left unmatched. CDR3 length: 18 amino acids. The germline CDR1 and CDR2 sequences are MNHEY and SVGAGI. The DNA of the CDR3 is TGTGCCAGCAGTTACTCGCGGACAGGGAGTTTCTCTGGAAACACCATATATTTT. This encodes CASSYSRTGSFSGNTIYF.

The CDR3 bases are TGCAGTGCTAGAGTCCAGGGGGGCTATGGCTACACCTTC. Protein sequence: CSARVQGGYGYTF. This chain uses TRBV20-1 with TRBJ1-2; 7 bases line up with TRBD1. The CDR3 has 13 residues. Per germline, CDR1 DFQATT and CDR2 SNEGSKA (reference sequence). V lost 1 base, J lost 4 bases, and 3 bases stayed unmatched.

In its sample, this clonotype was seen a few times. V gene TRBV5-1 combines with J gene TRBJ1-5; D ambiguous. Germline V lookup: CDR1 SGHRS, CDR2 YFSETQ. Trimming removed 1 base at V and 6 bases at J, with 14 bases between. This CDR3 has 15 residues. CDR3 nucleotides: TGCGCCAGCAGCTTGAGGTCTCAGCCGAGTCAGCCCCAGCATTTT. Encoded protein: CASSLRSQPSQPQHF.

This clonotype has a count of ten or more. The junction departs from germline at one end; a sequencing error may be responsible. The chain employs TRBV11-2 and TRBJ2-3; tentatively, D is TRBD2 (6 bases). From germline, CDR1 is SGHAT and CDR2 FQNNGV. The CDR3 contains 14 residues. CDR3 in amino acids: CASSFSGGTDTQYF. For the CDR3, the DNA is TGCGCCAGCAGCTTCTCGGGAGGCACAGATACGCAGTATTTT.

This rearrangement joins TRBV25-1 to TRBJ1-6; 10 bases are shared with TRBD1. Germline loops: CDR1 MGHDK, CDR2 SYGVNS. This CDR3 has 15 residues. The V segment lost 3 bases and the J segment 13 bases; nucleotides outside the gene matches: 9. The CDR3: CASSDFGTGDRPLHF. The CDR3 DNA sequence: TGTGCCAGCAGTGACTTCGGGACAGGGGATCGGCCCCTCCACTTT.

CDR3: CASSLQGTDYNEQFF. The CDR3 region has the DNA TGTGCCAGCAGCTTACAGGGGACCGACTACAATGAGCAGTTCTTC. V is TRBV11-3 and J is TRBJ2-1; D is possibly TRBD1 (6 bases). Germline CDR1 is SGHNT and CDR2 is YENEEA. V lost 2 bases and J lost 3, with 11 bases in between. The CDR3 is 15 residues long.

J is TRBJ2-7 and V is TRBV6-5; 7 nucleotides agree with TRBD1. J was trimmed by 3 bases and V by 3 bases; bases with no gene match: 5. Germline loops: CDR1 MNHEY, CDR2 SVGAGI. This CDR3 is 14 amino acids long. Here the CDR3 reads CASSYLQGNYEQYF. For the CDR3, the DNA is TGTGCCAGCAGTTATTTACAGGGGAACTACGAGCAGTACTTC.

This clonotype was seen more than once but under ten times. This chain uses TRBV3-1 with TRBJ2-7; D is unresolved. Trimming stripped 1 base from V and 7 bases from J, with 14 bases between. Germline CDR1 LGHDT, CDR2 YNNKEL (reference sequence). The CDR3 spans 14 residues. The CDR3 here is CASSQADLLGEQYF. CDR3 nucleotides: TGTGCCAGCAGCCAAGCTGACTTGCTAGGGGAGCAGTACTTC.

CDR3 residues: CASSHPSGRTGELFF. As DNA, the CDR3 is TGTGCCAGCAGCCACCCTAGCGGAAGAACCGGGGAGCTGTTTTTT. The chain couples TRBV3-1 to TRBJ2-2; 7 bases are a match to TRBD2. The CDR3 totals 15 residues. Trimming cost V 3 bases and J 5 bases; bases outside gene matches: 6. The germline CDR1 and CDR2 sequences are LGHDT and YNNKEL (reference sequence).

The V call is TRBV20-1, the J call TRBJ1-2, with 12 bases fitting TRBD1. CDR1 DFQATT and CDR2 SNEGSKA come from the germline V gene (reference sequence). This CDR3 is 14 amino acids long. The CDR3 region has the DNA TGCAGGCCTTGGAGCGGGACAGGGGGCCATGGCTACACCTTC. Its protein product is CRPWSGTGGHGYTF.

The CDR3 protein is CARRTGGLAGAVSKNIQYF. CDR3 in DNA: TGTGCCAGGAGGACCGGGGGACTAGCGGGAGCCGTGTCCAAAAACATTCAGTACTTC. This chain connects TRBV27 to TRBJ2-4; 14 nucleotides match TRBD2. With V trimmed by 9 bases and J by 2 bases, 15 bases remained unmatched. The CDR3 covers 19 residues. Germline values: CDR1 MNHEY, CDR2 SMNVEV (reference sequence).

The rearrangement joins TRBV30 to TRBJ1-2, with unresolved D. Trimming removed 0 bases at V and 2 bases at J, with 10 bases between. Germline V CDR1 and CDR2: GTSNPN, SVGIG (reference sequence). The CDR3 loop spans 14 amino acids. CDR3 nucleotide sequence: TGTGCCTGGAGTGTAGGCAGGTCCAACTATGGCTACACCTTC. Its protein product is CAWSVGRSNYGYTF.

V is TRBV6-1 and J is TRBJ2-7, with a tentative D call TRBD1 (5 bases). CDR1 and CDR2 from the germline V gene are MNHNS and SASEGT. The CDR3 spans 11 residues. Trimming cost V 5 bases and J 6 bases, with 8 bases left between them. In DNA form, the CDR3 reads TGTGCCAGCAGTCCACAGGTCGAGCAGTACTTC. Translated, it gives CASSPQVEQYF.

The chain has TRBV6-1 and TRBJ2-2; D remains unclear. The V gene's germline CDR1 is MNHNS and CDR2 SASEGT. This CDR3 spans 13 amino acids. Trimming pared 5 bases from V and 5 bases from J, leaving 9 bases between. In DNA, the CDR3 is TGTGCCAGCAGTCCCAGTCGTACCGGGGAGCTGTTTTTT. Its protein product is CASSPSRTGELFF.

CDR3 nucleotide sequence: TGTGCCACCAGCGCCTTAGGGGGGACAGAAGCCTACGAGCAGTACTTC. Translated: CATSALGGTEAYEQYF. The genes are TRBV15 and TRBJ2-7, with D tentatively TRBD1 (7 bases). In germline, CDR1 is LNHNV, CDR2 YYDKDF (reference sequence). The CDR3 runs to 16 residues. The V and J ends lost 5 bases and 2 bases respectively, with 19 bases between them.

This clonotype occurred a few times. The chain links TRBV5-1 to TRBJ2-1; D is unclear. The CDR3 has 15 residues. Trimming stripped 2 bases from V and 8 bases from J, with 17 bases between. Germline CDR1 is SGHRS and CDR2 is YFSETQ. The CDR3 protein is CASSLGPSSSHEQFF. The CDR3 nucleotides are TGCGCCAGCAGCTTAGGTCCATCATCCAGCCATGAGCAGTTCTTC.

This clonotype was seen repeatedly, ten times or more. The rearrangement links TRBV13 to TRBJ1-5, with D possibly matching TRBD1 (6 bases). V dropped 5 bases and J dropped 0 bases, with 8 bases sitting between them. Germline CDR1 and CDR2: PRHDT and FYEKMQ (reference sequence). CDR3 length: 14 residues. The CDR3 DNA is TGTGCCAGCAGCGAACAGGGTAGCAATCAGCCCCAGCATTTT. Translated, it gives CASSEQGSNQPQHF. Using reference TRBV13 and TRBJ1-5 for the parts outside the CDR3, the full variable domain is AAGVIQSPRHLIKEKRETATLKCYPIPRHDTVYWYQQGPGQDPQFLISFYEKMQSDKGSIPDRFSAQQFSDYHSELNMSSLELGDSALYFCASSEQGSNQPQHFGDGTRLSIL.

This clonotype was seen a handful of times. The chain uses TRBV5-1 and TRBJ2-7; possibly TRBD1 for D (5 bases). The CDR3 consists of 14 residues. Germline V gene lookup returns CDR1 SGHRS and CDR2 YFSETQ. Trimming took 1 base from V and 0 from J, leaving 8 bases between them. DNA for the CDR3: TGCGCCAGCAGCTTGAAAGGGGACTCCTACGAGCAGTACTTC. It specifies CASSLKGDSYEQYF.

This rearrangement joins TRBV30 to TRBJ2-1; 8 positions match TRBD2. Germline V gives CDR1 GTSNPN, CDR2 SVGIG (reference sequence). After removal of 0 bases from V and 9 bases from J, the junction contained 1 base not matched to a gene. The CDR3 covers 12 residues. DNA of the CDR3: TGTGCCTGGAGTGTAGCGGGAGCTGAGCAGTTCTTC. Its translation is CAWSVAGAEQFF.

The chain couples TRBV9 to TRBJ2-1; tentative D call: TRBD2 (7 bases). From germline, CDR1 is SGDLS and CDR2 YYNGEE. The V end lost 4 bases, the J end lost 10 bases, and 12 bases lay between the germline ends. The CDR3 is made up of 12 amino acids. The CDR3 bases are TGTGCCAGCAGCCTAAAGGGGGGGGAGCAGTTCTTC. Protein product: CASSLKGGEQFF.

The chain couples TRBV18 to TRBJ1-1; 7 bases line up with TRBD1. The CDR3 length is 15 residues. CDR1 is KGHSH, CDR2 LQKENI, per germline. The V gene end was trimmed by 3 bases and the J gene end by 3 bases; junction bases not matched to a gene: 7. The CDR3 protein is CASSPHDRDYTEAFF. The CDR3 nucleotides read TGTGCCAGCTCACCGCATGACAGGGATTACACTGAAGCTTTCTTT.

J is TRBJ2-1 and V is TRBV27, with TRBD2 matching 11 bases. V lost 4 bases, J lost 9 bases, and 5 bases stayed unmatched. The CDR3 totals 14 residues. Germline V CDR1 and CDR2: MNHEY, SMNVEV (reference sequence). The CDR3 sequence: CASSSLAGVSEQFF. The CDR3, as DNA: TGTGCCAGCAGTTCACTAGCGGGAGTTTCTGAGCAGTTCTTC.

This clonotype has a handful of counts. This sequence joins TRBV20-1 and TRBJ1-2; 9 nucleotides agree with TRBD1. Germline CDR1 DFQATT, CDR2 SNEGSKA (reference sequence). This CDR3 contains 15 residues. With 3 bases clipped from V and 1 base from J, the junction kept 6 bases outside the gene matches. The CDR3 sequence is CSASGQGRLNYGYTF. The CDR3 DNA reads TGCAGTGCTAGCGGACAGGGGCGACTTAACTATGGCTACACCTTC.

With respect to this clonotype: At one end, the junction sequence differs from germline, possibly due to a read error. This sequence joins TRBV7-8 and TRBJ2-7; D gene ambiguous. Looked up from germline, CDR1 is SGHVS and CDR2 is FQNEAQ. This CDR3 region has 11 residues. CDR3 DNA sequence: TGTGCCAGCAGCTTCAACTACGAGCAGTGCTTC. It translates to CASSFNYEQCF.